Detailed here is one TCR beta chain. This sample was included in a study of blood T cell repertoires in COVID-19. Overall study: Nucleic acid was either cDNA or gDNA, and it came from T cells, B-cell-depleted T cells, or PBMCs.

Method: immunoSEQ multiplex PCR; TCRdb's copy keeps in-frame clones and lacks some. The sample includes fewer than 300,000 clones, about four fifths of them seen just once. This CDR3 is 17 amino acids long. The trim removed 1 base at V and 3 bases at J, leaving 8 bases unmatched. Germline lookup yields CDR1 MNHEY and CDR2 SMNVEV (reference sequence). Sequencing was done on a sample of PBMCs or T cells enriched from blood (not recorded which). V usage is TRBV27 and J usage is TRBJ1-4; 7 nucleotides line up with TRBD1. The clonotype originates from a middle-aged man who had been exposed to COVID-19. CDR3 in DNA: TGTGCCAGCAGTTTATTAGGGGGCGCTTTAGCTAATGAAAAACTGTTTTTT. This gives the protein CASSLLGGALANEKLFF. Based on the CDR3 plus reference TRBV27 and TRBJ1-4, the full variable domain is EAQVTQNPRYLITVTGKKLTVTCSQNMNHEYMSWYRQDPGLGLRQIYYSMNVEVTDKGDVPEGYKVSRKEKRNFPLILESPSPNQTSLYFCASSLLGGALANEKLFFGSGTQLSVL.